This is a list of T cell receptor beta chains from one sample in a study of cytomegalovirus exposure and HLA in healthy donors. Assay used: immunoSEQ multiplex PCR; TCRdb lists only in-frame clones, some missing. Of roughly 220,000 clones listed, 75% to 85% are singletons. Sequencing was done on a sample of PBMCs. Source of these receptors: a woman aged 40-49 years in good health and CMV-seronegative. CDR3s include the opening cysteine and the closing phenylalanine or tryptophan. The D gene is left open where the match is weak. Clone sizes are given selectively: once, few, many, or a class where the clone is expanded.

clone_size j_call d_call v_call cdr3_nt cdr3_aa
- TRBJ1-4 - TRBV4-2 TGTGCCAGCAGCCAAGGAGGGGCGGGGGGTGAAAAACTGTTTTTT CASSQGGAGGEKLFF
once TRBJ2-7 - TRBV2 TGTGCCAGCAGTGGGTTAGCGGCCTACGAGCAGTACTTC CASSGLAAYEQYF
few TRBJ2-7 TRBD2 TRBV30 TGTGCCTGGAGTGTGGGAGGGAAGGCCTACGAGCAGTACTTC CAWSVGGKAYEQYF
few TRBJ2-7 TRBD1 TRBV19 TGTGCCAGTAGTTGGGGTGAGGGGGCTGACGAGCAGTACTTC CASSWGEGADEQYF
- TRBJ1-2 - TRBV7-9 TGTGCCAGCAGCCTACAGGAGAACTATGGCTACACCTTC CASSLQENYGYTF
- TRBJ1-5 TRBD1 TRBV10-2 TGCGCCGGTCGACAGGGTCCTGGTCAGCCCCAGCATTTT CAGRQGPGQPQHF
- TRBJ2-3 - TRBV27 TGTGCCAGCAGGACCAGGGGACTAACTAGCACAGATACGCAGTATTTT CASRTRGLTSTDTQYF
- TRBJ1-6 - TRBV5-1 TGCGCCAGCAGCCAGGGATGGAGCTCCTATAATTCACCCCTCCACTTT CASSQGWSSYNSPLHF
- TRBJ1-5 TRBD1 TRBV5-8 TGTGCCAGCAGGTACAGGGGGAACGTGAGGATAATACCCCAGCATTTT CASRYRGNVRIIPQHF
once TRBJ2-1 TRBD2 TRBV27 TGTGCCAGCAGTCCACACGACGGACTAGCGGCAAATGAGCAGTTCTTC CASSPHDGLAANEQFF
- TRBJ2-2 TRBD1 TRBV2 TGTGCCAGCAGTGAACCCGGGACAGGGTTTTTGAGCACCGGGGAGCTGTTTTTT CASSEPGTGFLSTGELFF
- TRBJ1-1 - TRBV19 TGTGCCAGTAGTATGGGGCCTGAAGCTTTCTTT CASSMGPEAFF
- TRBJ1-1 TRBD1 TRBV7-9 TGTGCCAGCAGACAGACGACAGGGCGGAACACTGAAGCTTTCTTT CASRQTTGRNTEAFF
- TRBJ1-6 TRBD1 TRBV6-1 TGTGCCAGCAGTCGGGACAGCGCCTTCCCACCCCTCCACTTT CASSRDSAFPPLHF
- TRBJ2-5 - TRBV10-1 TGCGCCAGCAGTCGGAGGTTGAAAGAGACCCAGTACTTC CASSRRLKETQYF
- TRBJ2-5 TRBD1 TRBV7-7 TGTGCCAGCAGCGAAGACCCGGGACAGTGGGAGACCCAGTACTTC CASSEDPGQWETQYF
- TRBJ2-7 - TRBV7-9 TGTGCCAGCAGCGCGGGGTTCTCCTACGAGCAGTACTTC CASSAGFSYEQYF
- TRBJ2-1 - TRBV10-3 TGTGCCATCAGTGGCGAGACATTACAGGGTAGCTCCTACAATGAGCAGTTCTTC CAISGETLQGSSYNEQFF
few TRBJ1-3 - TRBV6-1 TGTGCCAGCAGTGAAGCACTTAGCTCTGGAAACACCATATATTTT CASSEALSSGNTIYF
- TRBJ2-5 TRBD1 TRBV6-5 TGTGCCAGCGGGGGACAGGGGGCCGGGGAGACCCAGTACTTC CASGGQGAGETQYF
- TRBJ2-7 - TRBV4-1 TGCGCCAGCAGCCTCGGACGGGGCTCCTACGAGCAGTACTTC CASSLGRGSYEQYF
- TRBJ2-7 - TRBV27 TGTGCCAGCAGTTTTTATCCACCAGGGCTTGCCTACGAGCAGTACTTC CASSFYPPGLAYEQYF
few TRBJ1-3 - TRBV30 TGTGCCTGGAGTGTACTGGGCCGGAATACCTTCTCTGGAAACACCATATATTTT CAWSVLGRNTFSGNTIYF
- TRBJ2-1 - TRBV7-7 TGTGCCAGCAGCTTATCTGAGGTCAATGAGCAGTTCTTC CASSLSEVNEQFF
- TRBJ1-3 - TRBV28 TGTGCCAGCAGTAACCCTAGCGGAAACACCATATATTTT CASSNPSGNTIYF
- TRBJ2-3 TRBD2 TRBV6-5 TGTGCCAGCAGTTATAGCGGGAGTTCCACAGATACGCAGTATTTT CASSYSGSSTDTQYF